The 23 T cell receptor beta chains below were found in one sample sequenced in a study of shared clonotypes between healthy human individuals. Only in-frame clones appear in the TCRdb table, and some are missing; sequencing was by immunoSEQ multiplex PCR. The sample lists roughly 1,600,000 clones; approximately 98.5% were seen once. The sample taken for sequencing was naive CD4+ T cells sorted from blood. Documented subset: CD45RA+ positively selected. The receptor set was obtained from a man younger than 40 in good health.

The chain is built from TRBV4-3 and TRBJ2-7, with D perhaps TRBD1 (5 bases). Per the germline V gene, CDR1 is LGHNA and CDR2 is YSLEER. Trimming removed 4 bases from V and 3 bases from J, with 13 bases in between. This CDR3 spans 14 amino acids. In DNA form, the CDR3 reads TGCGCCAGCAGCCCCTCGGTAGGGGTCTACGAGCAGTACTTC. This sequence encodes CASSPSVGVYEQYF.

The rearrangement uses TRBV10-2 and TRBJ2-7; a weak D match, TRBD2 (6 bases). The CDR3 is made up of 14 amino acids. V gave up 1 base and J gave up 0 bases, with 7 bases separating them. Germline assignment: CDR1 WSHSY and CDR2 SAAADI. The CDR3 DNA reads as TGCGCCAGCAGTGAGTGGGGGGACTCCTACGAGCAGTACTTC. This sequence encodes CASSEWGDSYEQYF.

The genes are TRBV6-1 and TRBJ1-1; D may be TRBD1 (5 bases). V was trimmed by 6 bases and J by 3 bases, leaving 14 bases between them. CDR1 and CDR2 from the germline V gene are MNHNS and SASEGT. The CDR3 length is 14 residues. The CDR3 sequence is CASREQAVHTEAFF. Written as DNA, the CDR3 is TGTGCCAGCAGAGAACAGGCGGTCCACACTGAAGCTTTCTTT.

This chain joins TRBV2 and TRBJ2-7, with 11 bases matching TRBD1. There are 13 residues in the CDR3. Germline CDR1 and CDR2: SNHLY and FYNNEI. The V and J ends lost 7 bases and 5 bases, in that order; junction bases with no gene match: 4. CDR3 amino acids: CASMRTGGNEQYF. The CDR3 bases are TGTGCCAGCATGCGGACAGGGGGCAACGAGCAGTACTTC.

The V gene is TRBV28, the J gene TRBJ1-5; TRBD1 matches 8 bases. The V and J ends lost 8 bases and 3 bases, in that order; junction bases with no gene match: 6. The germline V gene encodes CDR1 MDHEN and CDR2 SYDVKM. The CDR3 extends over 14 amino acids. Here the CDR3 DNA reads TGTGCCAGCCGTAGGGACAGGTACAATCAGCCCCAGCATTTT. The encoded protein is CASRRDRYNQPQHF.

This sequence joins TRBV30 and TRBJ1-5; D ambiguous. Between the trimmed V and J ends, which lost 2 bases and 5 bases, there was a span of 10 bases. The length of the CDR3 is 13 residues. CDR1 and CDR2 from the germline V gene are GTSNPN and SVGIG (reference sequence). Here the CDR3 reads CAWSPGRDQPQHF. DNA of the CDR3: TGTGCCTGGAGTCCAGGACGGGATCAGCCCCAGCATTTT. Supplemented by reference TRBV30 and TRBJ1-5, the full variable domain reads SQTIHQWPATLVQPVGSPLSLECTVEGTSNPNLYWYRQAAGRGLQLLFYSVGIGQISSEVPQNLSASRPQDRQFILSSKKLLLSDSGFYLCAWSPGRDQPQHFGDGTRLSIL.

A single count supports this clone. An end of the junction does not agree with germline; a read error may underlie this. The CDR3 loop is CASSEATAGMGF. The CDR3 nucleotides are TGTGCCAGCAGTGAAGCGACGGCTGGGATGGGTTTT. The V gene is TRBV6-1, the J gene TRBJ1-4; no reliable D call. The CDR3 totals 12 residues. Per germline, CDR1 MNHNS and CDR2 SASEGT.

The gene calls are TRBV11-2 and TRBJ2-7, with 9 bases that match TRBD2. The CDR3 is 14 amino acids. Germline trimming cut 5 bases from V and 4 bases from J; bases unmatched to any gene: 6. Germline V CDR1 and CDR2: SGHAT, FQNNGV. DNA for the CDR3: TGTGCCAGCAGCCGAAGTAGCGGGAGTTACGAGCAGTACTTC. Translating gives CASSRSSGSYEQYF. The variable domain in full, completed from reference TRBV11-2 and TRBJ2-7, reads EAGVAQSPRYKIIEKRQSVAFWCNPISGHATLYWYQQILGQGPKLLIQFQNNGVVDDSQLPKDRFSAERLKGVDSTLKIQPAKLEDSAVYLCASSRSSGSYEQYFGPGTRLTVT.

The V gene is TRBV19, the J gene TRBJ2-7; maybe TRBD1 (5 bases). The length of the CDR3 is 13 residues. Trimming took 3 bases from V and 1 from J, leaving 7 bases between them. The germline V gene encodes CDR1 LNHDA and CDR2 SQIVND (reference sequence). DNA of the CDR3: TGTGCCAGTAGTATGGGGCGATCCTACGAGCAGTACTTC. It yields the protein CASSMGRSYEQYF. The whole variable domain, filled in from reference TRBV19 and TRBJ2-7, reads DGGITQSPKYLFRKEGQNVTLSCEQNLNHDAMYWYRQDPGQGLRLIYYSQIVNDFQKGDIAEGYSVSREKKESFPLTVTSAQKNPTAFYLCASSMGRSYEQYFGPGTRLTVT.

The chain links TRBV5-1 to TRBJ2-6, with TRBD2 matching 11 bases. This CDR3 comprises 20 residues. CDR1 is SGHRS and CDR2 is YFSETQ in the germline V gene. Losses at the gene ends were 1 base for V and 1 base for J; bases not matched to a gene: 10. The DNA of the CDR3 is TGCGCCAGCAGCTTGACCCTTAGACTAGCGGGAATTTCTGGGGCCAACGTCCTGACTTTC. Translating it yields CASSLTLRLAGISGANVLTF.

This chain uses TRBV5-1 with TRBJ2-1; 7 positions agree with TRBD2. Losses at the gene ends were 1 base for V and 7 bases for J; bases not matched to a gene: 5. CDR3 length: 14 residues. CDR1 and CDR2 (germline): SGHRS, YFSETQ. CDR3 protein: CASSLNPGGNEQFF. Here the CDR3 DNA reads TGCGCCAGCAGCTTGAACCCGGGGGGAAATGAGCAGTTCTTC.

This rearrangement joins TRBV7-2 to TRBJ2-7; D is ambiguous. Trimming left V 1 base short and J 4 bases short, with 11 bases between. Germline CDR1 is SGHTA and CDR2 is FQGNSA. The CDR3 is 14 residues long. The CDR3 loop reads CASSLVPLMYEQYF. CDR3 nucleotide sequence: TGTGCCAGCAGCTTAGTCCCCCTAATGTACGAGCAGTACTTC.

CDR3 region: CASSLEGAYTGELFF. DNA of the CDR3: TGTGCCAGCAGCTTAGAGGGGGCGTACACCGGGGAGCTGTTTTTT. This chain links TRBV7-2 with TRBJ2-2, with 7 bases identical to TRBD1. In germline, CDR1 is SGHTA, CDR2 FQGNSA. J was trimmed by 3 bases and V by 1 base; bases with no gene match: 2. The CDR3 is 15 amino acids.

The chain combines TRBV28 with TRBJ2-5, with 9 bases that match TRBD1. CDR3 length equals 13 residues. J was trimmed by 5 bases and V by 5 bases; bases with no gene match: 3. The germline V gene has CDR1 MDHEN and CDR2 SYDVKM. The CDR3 DNA reads TGTGCCAGCAGTGGACAGGGGAAGGAGACCCAGTACTTC. Its protein is CASSGQGKETQYF.

This chain connects TRBV11-1 to TRBJ2-3; 8 bases agree with TRBD1. Germline lookup yields CDR1 SGHAT and CDR2 FQDESV (reference sequence). V shed 5 bases and J 6 bases; nucleotides not matched to a gene: 7. The CDR3 is 14 residues long. CDR3 nucleotide sequence: TGTGCCAGCAGCGAAGGACAGGGTGACGATACGCAGTATTTT. Translating gives CASSEGQGDDTQYF.

The chain links TRBV7-3 to TRBJ1-1; maybe TRBD1 (6 bases). V dropped 2 bases and J dropped 10 bases, with 11 bases sitting between them. The CDR3 has 12 amino acids. Looked up from germline, CDR1 is SGHTA and CDR2 is FQGTGA. For the CDR3, the DNA is TGTGCCAGCAGCTTAGACCAGGGGAGAGCTTTCTTT. As protein: CASSLDQGRAFF.

The chain couples TRBV28 to TRBJ2-3; the match to TRBD2 covers 12 bases. CDR3 length equals 15 residues. CDR1 is MDHEN, CDR2 SYDVKM, per germline. J lost 3 bases, V lost 5 bases, and 3 bases had no gene match. The CDR3 is CASSRTSGITDTQYF. For the CDR3, the DNA is TGTGCCAGCAGTCGGACTAGCGGGATAACAGATACGCAGTATTTT.

The chain has TRBV10-3 and TRBJ2-7, with 10 nucleotides matching TRBD2. The CDR3 is 17 residues long. The V segment lost 4 bases and the J segment 7 bases; nucleotides outside the gene matches: 16. The germline V gene has CDR1 ENHRY and CDR2 SYGVKD. CDR3 sequence reads: CAISVGLAQDRAWEQYF. CDR3 coding DNA: TGTGCCATCAGTGTGGGACTAGCGCAGGATAGGGCTTGGGAGCAGTACTTC.

The V gene is TRBV11-2, the J gene TRBJ2-1; possibly TRBD1 or TRBD2 for D (6 bases each). Trimming pared 5 bases from V and 5 bases from J, leaving 16 bases between. The CDR3 contains 15 residues. The V gene's germline CDR1 is SGHAT and CDR2 FQNNGV. The CDR3 bases are TGTGCCAGCAGCGCCCACGGGGGCGCCCACAATGAGCAGTTCTTC. Its protein product is CASSAHGGAHNEQFF.

The rearrangement joins TRBV15 to TRBJ2-3; 10 bases map to TRBD2. Germline V gives CDR1 LNHNV, CDR2 YYDKDF (reference sequence). V lost 2 bases, J lost 1 base, and 6 bases stayed unmatched. There are 17 residues in the CDR3. The CDR3 reads CATSRPIAGGGTDTQYF. CDR3 bases: TGTGCCACCAGCAGACCAATAGCGGGAGGAGGCACAGATACGCAGTATTTT.

This clone was seen once. This chain joins TRBV29-1 and TRBJ2-7; D call uncertain. This CDR3 region has 13 residues. Looked up from germline, CDR1 is SQVTM and CDR2 is ANQGSEA. Trimming took 4 bases from V and 7 from J, leaving 17 bases between them. The DNA of the CDR3 is TGCAGCGTTGCACTATCATTTTCATATGAGCAGTACTTC. Amino acids: CSVALSFSYEQYF.

J is TRBJ2-7 and V is TRBV7-2; the D gene is possibly TRBD1 (6 bases). From germline, CDR1 is SGHTA and CDR2 FQGNSA. Between the trimmed V and J ends, which lost 5 bases and 3 bases, there was a span of 17 bases. CDR3 length: 15 amino acids. The CDR3 loop is CASSPLAKGVYEQYF. CDR3 nucleotide sequence: TGTGCCAGCAGCCCTCTAGCTAAGGGGGTCTACGAGCAGTACTTC.

V gene TRBV27 combines with J gene TRBJ1-2, with D unresolved. Germline V lookup: CDR1 MNHEY, CDR2 SMNVEV (reference sequence). This CDR3 is built from 17 residues. The V end lost 3 bases, the J end lost 0 bases, and 17 bases lay between the germline ends. Here the CDR3 DNA reads TGTGCCAGCAGTTTCCCCCGTCGCCCGAAAGCTAACTATGGCTACACCTTC. Protein: CASSFPRRPKANYGYTF.